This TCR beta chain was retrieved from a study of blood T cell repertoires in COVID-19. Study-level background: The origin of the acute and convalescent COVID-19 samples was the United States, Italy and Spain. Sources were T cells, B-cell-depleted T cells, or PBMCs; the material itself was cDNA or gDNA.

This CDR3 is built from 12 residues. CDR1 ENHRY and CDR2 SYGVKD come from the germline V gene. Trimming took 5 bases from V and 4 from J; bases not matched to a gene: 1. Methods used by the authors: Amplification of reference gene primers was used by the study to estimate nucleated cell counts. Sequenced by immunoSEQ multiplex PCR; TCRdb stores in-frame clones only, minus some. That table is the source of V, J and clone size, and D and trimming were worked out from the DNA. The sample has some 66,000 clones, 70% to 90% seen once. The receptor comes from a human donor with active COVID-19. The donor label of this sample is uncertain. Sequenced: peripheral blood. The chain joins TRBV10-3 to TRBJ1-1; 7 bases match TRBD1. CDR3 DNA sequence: TGTGCCATCAGTACAGGGGTCACTGAAGCTTTCTTT. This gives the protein CAISTGVTEAFF.